This T cell receptor (beta chain) is from a study of blood T cell repertoires in COVID-19. Sequenced by immunoSEQ multiplex PCR; TCRdb stores in-frame clones only, minus some. The sample comprises 390,000 or so clones, 90% of which are singletons, and 6.5% rests with the top ten. This clone is deemed medium-sized. Sequencing used peripheral blood. The TCR comes from a man younger than 35 with active or convalescent COVID-19.

The CDR3 DNA is TGTGCCAGCAGTTACTCGACTAGCGGGGGGTACGAGCAGTACTTC. It is translated as CASSYSTSGGYEQYF. V gene TRBV6-5 combines with J gene TRBJ2-7; 13 bases are shared with TRBD2. The V and J ends lost 0 bases and 4 bases, in that order; junction bases with no gene match: 0. This CDR3 is 15 amino acids long. Germline CDR1 MNHEY, CDR2 SVGAGI.